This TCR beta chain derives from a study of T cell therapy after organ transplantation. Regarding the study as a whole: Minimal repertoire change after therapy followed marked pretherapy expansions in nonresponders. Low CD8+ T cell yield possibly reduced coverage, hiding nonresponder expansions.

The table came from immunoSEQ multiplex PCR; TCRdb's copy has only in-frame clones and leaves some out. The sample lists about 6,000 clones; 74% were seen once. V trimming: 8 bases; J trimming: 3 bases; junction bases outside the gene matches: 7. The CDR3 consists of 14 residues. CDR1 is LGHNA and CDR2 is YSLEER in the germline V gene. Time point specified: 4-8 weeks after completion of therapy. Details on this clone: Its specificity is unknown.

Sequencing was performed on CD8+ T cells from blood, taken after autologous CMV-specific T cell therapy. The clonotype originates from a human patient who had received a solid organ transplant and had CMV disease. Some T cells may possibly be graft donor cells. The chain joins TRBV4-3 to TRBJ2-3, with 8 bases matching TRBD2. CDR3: CASSRSGITDTQYF. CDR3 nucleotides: TGCGCCAGCTCCCGTAGCGGGATAACAGATACGCAGTATTTT.